These T cell receptor beta chains were read from a single sample in a study of blood T cell repertoires in COVID-19. The protocol was immunoSEQ multiplex PCR, while the TCRdb copy is restricted to in-frame clones and leaves out a portion. Found here are over 350,000 clones, roughly 89% of them singletons; the top ten hold approximately 10%. The sample taken for sequencing was PBMCs or T cells enriched from blood (not recorded which). The origin of the receptors is a woman aged 45 to 65 who had recovered from COVID-19. Each CDR3 is given with its conserved first and last residue.

TRBV7-2	CASRKKALLAGGPGELFF
TRBV15	CATSRAGQGANEQYF
TRBV7-8	CASSPRATLRTEAFF
TRBV5-1	CASSGSGILTEQYF
TRBV4-2	CASSPEVGTGDGYTF
TRBV6-2/TRBV6-3	CASSSRGETQYF
TRBV6-4	CASSNSGVENSPLHF
TRBV7-8	CASSTQGGNYGYTF
TRBV4-2	CASRLTPGDTEAFF
TRBV29-1	CSVGTLEGYTF
TRBV28	CASRAPDTQYF
TRBV5-1	CASTPGGRGASTDTQYF
TRBV28	CASIQRRPTRHTEAFF
TRBV7-3	CASSLTGGGRDEQFF
TRBV7-8	CASSSHQGTFGNEQFF
TRBV3-1/TRBV3-2	CASSQSGQGKGEQYF
TRBV6-2/TRBV6-3	CASSYSPRSEAFF
TRBV24-1	CATRENRGMAGELFF
TRBV4-2	CASSQDRRTDTQYF
TRBV13	CASSARTQGNYEQYF
TRBV3-1/TRBV3-2	CASSQGSAYEQYF
TRBV5-5	CASSLQTGAYEQYF
TRBV5-4	CASSFPGLKRGANVLTF
TRBV7-2	CASSLETGLTEAFF
TRBV10-3	CAISTAGTGLATAEAFF
TRBV9	CASNEGTGHQEQYF
TRBV4-1	CASSQFYVGGASSYNEQFF
TRBV28	CASTRFRTGVDYGYTF
TRBV19	CASRTGTRRQPQHF
TRBV5-1	CASSLWASGGVTPSTDTQYF
TRBV24-1	CATSDPSTGHADTQYF
TRBV7-9	CASSPPSGVTEAFF
TRBV2	CASRPSGGSSYNEQFF
TRBV30	CAWTTGGTEAFF
TRBV5-8	CASSLFAGQGRGKLFF
TRBV6-5	CASSYGTSGSPNTQYF
TRBV9	CASSVGPNRGAWEAFF